This T cell receptor (beta chain) was documented in a study of cytomegalovirus exposure and HLA in healthy donors. By share of the sample, this clone is medium-sized. Trimming removed 2 bases from V and 2 bases from J, with 12 bases in between. Germline CDR1 MNHNS, CDR2 SASEGT. This CDR3 region has 15 residues. 13 Jbeta primers and 60 Vbeta primers were used for the PCR. TCRdb's copy holds only in-frame clones and misses some; the assay was immunoSEQ multiplex PCR. Of 100,000 to 150,000 clones in the sample, about 80% were seen once. The sample comprised PBMCs. The TCR originated in a woman in her forties in good health and CMV-seronegative. The J gene is TRBJ2-5, the V gene TRBV6-1, with a weak D call TRBD2 (6 bases). The chain's CDR3 is CASSELGGEQETQYF. The CDR3 region has the DNA TGTGCCAGCAGTGAATTGGGGGGTGAACAAGAGACCCAGTACTTC.